This T cell receptor beta chain came from a study of blood T cell repertoires in COVID-19. This clone was observed a single time. Per the authors' pipeline: Amplification from reference gene primers served as the basis for estimated nucleated cell counts. TCRdb's copy holds only in-frame clones and misses some; the assay was immunoSEQ multiplex PCR. For V, J and clone size, that table is used; D and trimming come from the DNA. The data contain 170,000 or so clones, more than 70% of them singletons. V lost 7 bases, J lost 4 bases, and 3 bases stayed unmatched. Germline loops: CDR1 MNHEY, CDR2 SMNVEV (reference sequence). This CDR3 spans 13 amino acids.

The gene calls are TRBV27 and TRBJ2-2; 7 bases match TRBD2. The sequence derives from a man in his fifties with active or convalescent COVID-19. The source material was peripheral blood. The CDR3 coding sequence is TGTGCCAGCACCGCTAGCGGCACCGGGGAGCTGTTTTTT. Translating gives CASTASGTGELFF.